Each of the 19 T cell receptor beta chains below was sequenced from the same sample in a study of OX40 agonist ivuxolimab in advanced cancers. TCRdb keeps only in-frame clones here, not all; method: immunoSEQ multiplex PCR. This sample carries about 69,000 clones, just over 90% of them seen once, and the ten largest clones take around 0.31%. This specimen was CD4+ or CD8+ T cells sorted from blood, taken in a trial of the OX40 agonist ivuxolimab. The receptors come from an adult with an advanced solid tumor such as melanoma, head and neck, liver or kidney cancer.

The CDR3 region is CASSLIPGTGELFF. In DNA form, the CDR3 reads TGTGCCAGTAGTCTCATTCCGGGCACCGGGGAGCTGTTTTTT. V and J are TRBV19 and TRBJ2-2; D gene ambiguous. With 5 bases removed from V and 4 bases from J, the gap between germline ends came to 11 bases. The CDR3 consists of 14 residues. The germline CDR1 and CDR2 sequences are LNHDA and SQIVND (reference sequence).

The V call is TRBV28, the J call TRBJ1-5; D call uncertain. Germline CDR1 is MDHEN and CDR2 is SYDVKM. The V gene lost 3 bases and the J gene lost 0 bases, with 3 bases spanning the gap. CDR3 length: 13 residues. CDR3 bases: TGTGCCAGCAGTTTTAGTAGCAATCAGCCCCAGCATTTT. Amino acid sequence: CASSFSSNQPQHF.

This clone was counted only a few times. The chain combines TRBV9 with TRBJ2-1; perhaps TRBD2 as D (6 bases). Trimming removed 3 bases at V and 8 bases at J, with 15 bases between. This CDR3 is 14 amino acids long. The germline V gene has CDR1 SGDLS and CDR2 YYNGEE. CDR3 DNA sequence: TGTGCCAGCAGCGAGAGACTAGGTTCCTATGAGCAGTTCTTC. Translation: CASSERLGSYEQFF.

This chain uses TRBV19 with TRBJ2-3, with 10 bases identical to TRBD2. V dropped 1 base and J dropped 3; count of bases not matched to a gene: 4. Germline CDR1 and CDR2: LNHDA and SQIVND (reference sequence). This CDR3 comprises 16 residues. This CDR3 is CASSIVASGSTDTQYF. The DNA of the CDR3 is TGTGCCAGTAGTATAGTCGCTAGCGGGAGTACAGATACGCAGTATTTT.

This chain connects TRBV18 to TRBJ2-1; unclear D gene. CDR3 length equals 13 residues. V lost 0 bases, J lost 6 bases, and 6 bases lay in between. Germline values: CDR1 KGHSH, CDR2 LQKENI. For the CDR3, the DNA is TGTGCCAGCTCACCACCGGCTACCAATGAGCAGTTCTTC. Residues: CASSPPATNEQFF.

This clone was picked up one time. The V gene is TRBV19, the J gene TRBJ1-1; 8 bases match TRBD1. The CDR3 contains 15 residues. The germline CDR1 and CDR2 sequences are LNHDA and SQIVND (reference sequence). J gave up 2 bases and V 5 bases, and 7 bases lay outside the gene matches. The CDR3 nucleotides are TGTGCCAGTAGTGCAGACAGGGGCCTAAACACTGAAGCTTTCTTT. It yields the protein CASSADRGLNTEAFF. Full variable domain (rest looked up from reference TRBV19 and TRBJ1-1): DGGITQSPKYLFRKEGQNVTLSCEQNLNHDAMYWYRQDPGQGLRLIYYSQIVNDFQKGDIAEGYSVSREKKESFPLTVTSAQKNPTAFYLCASSADRGLNTEAFFGQGTRLTVV.

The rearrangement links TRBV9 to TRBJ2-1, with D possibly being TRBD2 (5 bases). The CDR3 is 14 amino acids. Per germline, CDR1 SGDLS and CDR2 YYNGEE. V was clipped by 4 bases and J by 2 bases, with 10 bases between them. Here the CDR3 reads CASSLRTAYNEQFF. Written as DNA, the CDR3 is TGTGCCAGCAGCCTGAGGACTGCCTACAATGAGCAGTTCTTC.

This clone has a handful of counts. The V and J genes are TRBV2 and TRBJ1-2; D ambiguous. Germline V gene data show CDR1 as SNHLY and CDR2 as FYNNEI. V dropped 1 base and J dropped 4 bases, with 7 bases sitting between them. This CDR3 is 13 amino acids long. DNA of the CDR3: TGTGCCAGCAGTGAAGTTTTAGCCTATGGCTACACCTTC. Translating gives CASSEVLAYGYTF.

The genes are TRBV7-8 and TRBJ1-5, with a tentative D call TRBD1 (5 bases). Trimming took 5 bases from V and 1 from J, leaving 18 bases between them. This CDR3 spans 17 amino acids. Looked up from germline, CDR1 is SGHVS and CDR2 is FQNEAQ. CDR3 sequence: CASSPQTVWGSNQPQHF. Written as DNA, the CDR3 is TGTGCCAGCAGCCCACAGACGGTTTGGGGGAGCAATCAGCCCCAGCATTTT.

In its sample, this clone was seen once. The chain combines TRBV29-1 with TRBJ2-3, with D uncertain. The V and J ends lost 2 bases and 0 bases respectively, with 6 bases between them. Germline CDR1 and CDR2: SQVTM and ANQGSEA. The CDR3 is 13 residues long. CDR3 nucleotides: TGCAGCGTTGAATGGCCTAGCACAGATACGCAGTATTTT. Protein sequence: CSVEWPSTDTQYF.

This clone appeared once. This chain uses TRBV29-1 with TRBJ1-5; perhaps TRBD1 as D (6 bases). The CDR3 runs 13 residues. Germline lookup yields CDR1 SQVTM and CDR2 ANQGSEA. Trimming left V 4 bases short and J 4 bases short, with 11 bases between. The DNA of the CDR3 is TGCAGCGTTGGAGGGACACCGAATCAGCCCCAGCATTTT. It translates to CSVGGTPNQPQHF.

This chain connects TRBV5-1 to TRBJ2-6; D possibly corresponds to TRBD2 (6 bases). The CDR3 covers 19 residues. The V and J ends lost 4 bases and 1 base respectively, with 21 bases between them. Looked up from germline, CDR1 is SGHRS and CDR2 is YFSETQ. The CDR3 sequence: CASSASRGPGDSGANVLTF. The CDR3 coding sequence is TGCGCCAGCAGCGCCTCTAGGGGACCGGGGGATTCTGGGGCCAACGTCCTGACTTTC.

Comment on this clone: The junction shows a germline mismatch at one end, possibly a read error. The CDR3 reads CASSYTSGSSYEQYF. For the CDR3, the DNA is TGTGCCAGCAGTTATACTAGCGGGAGTTCCTACGAGCAGTACTTC. The rearrangement uses TRBV5-1 and TRBJ2-7; 11 positions match TRBD2. The CDR3 covers 15 residues. From germline, CDR1 is SGHRS and CDR2 YFSETQ.

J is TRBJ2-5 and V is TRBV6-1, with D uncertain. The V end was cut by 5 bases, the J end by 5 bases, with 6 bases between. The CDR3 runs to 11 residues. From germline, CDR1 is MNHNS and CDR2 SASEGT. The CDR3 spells CASSSRETQYF. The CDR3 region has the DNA TGTGCCAGCAGTTCTAGGGAGACCCAGTACTTC.

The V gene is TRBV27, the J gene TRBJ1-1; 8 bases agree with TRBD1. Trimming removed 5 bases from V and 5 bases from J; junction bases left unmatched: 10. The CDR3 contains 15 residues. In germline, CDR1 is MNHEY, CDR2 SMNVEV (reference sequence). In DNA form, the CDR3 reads TGTGCCAGCAGTGTCGACAGGGGCTTTCGGACTGAAGCTTTCTTT. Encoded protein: CASSVDRGFRTEAFF.

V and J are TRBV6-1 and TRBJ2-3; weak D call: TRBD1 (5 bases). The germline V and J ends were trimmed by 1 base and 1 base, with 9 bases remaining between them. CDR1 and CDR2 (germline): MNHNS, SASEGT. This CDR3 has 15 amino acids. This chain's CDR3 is CASSEVGRGTDTQYF. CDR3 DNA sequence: TGTGCCAGCAGTGAAGTTGGCAGGGGCACAGATACGCAGTATTTT.

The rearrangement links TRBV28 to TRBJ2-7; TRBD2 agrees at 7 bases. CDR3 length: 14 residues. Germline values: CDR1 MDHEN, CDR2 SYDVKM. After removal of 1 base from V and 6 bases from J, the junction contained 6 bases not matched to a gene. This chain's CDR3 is CASSLLGREREQYF. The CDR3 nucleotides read TGTGCCAGCAGTTTATTAGGGCGGGAGCGCGAGCAGTACTTC.

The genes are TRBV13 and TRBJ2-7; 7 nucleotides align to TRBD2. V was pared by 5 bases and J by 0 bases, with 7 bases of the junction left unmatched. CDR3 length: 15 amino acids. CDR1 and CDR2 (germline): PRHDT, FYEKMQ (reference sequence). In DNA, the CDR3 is TGTGCCAGCAGCCAGAGCGGGACTGGCTCCTACGAGCAGTACTTC. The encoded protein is CASSQSGTGSYEQYF.

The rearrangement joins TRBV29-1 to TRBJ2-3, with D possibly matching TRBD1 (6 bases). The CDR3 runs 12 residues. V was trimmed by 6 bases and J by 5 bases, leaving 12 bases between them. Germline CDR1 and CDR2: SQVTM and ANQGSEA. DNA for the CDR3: TGCAGCGTCGCAGGGGCGGGAGATACGCAGTATTTT. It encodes CSVAGAGDTQYF.